Presented here are 22 T cell receptor beta chains from one specimen sequenced in a study of T cell responses to AZD1222 COVID-19 vaccine. Here immunoSEQ multiplex PCR was the method, and the copy in TCRdb shows in-frame clones only, minus some. The sample records about 130,000 clones, over 90% being singletons. Sequenced here: peripheral blood, sampled on day 0 of AZD1222 vaccination. These receptors came from an adult in good health.

The gene calls are TRBV7-9 and TRBJ2-1, with TRBD2 matching over 7 bases. J lost 0 bases, V lost 11 bases, and 4 bases had no gene match. The CDR3 sequence is 13 residues long. CDR1 and CDR2 from the germline V gene are SEHNR and FQNEAQ (reference sequence). The CDR3, as DNA: TGTGCCCGGGGGGAGGGCTCCTACAATGAGCAGTTCTTC. Its protein is CARGEGSYNEQFF.

The chain uses TRBV3-1 (or the pseudogene TRBV3-2) and TRBJ2-7, with TRBD1 matching 8 bases. The J segment lost 3 bases and the V segment lost 0 bases, leaving 19 bases of the junction unmatched. The CDR3 spans 20 residues. Per germline, CDR1 LGHDT and CDR2 YNNKEL (reference sequence). The CDR3 here is CASSQDPSRTGRLFYYEQYF. The CDR3 DNA follows: TGTGCCAGCAGCCAAGATCCGTCTCGGACAGGGCGACTTTTTTACTACGAGCAGTACTTC.

The DNA of the CDR3 is TGTGCCAGCAGCTTCATGTCAGTGAACACTGAAGCTTTCTTT. This sequence encodes CASSFMSVNTEAFF. This chain connects TRBV7-9 to TRBJ1-1; D gene uncertain. CDR1 is SEHNR, CDR2 FQNEAQ, per germline (reference sequence). The CDR3 runs 14 residues. Trimming left V 3 bases short and J 0 bases short, with 8 bases between.

The genes are TRBV19 and TRBJ2-7; 7 nucleotides align to TRBD1. The CDR3 has 14 residues. V lost 6 bases to trimming and J lost 0 bases; unmatched junction nucleotides: 5. The germline V gene encodes CDR1 LNHDA and CDR2 SQIVND (reference sequence). CDR3 sequence reads: CASSDRAASYEQYF. CDR3 bases: TGTGCCAGTAGCGACAGGGCCGCCTCCTACGAGCAGTACTTC.

The chain links TRBV6-5 to TRBJ1-3; TRBD1 aligns across 7 bases. J was trimmed by 0 bases and V by 4 bases; bases with no gene match: 6. This CDR3 has 16 amino acids. Looked up from germline, CDR1 is MNHEY and CDR2 is SVGAGI. The CDR3 sequence: CASSSNRDSSGNTIYF. In DNA form, the CDR3 reads TGTGCCAGCAGTTCGAACCGGGACAGCTCTGGAAACACCATATATTTT.

On this clone itself: The identical CDR3 is also encoded by other nucleotide sequences in the sample. The gene calls are TRBV30 and TRBJ1-5; D possibly corresponds to TRBD1 (5 bases). From germline, CDR1 is GTSNPN and CDR2 SVGIG (reference sequence). The length of the CDR3 is 13 residues. V was shortened by 1 base and J by 1 base, with 5 bases between the two germline ends. CDR3 residues: CAWSGGSNQPQHF. DNA of the CDR3: TGTGCCTGGAGTGGGGGCAGCAATCAGCCCCAGCATTTT. Combining the CDR3 with reference TRBV30 and TRBJ1-5 gives the whole variable domain SQTIHQWPATLVQPVGSPLSLECTVEGTSNPNLYWYRQAAGRGLQLLFYSVGIGQISSEVPQNLSASRPQDRQFILSSKKLLLSDSGFYLCAWSGGSNQPQHFGDGTRLSIL.

The CDR3 sequence: CASVDSNGPYNEQFF. For the CDR3, the DNA is TGTGCCAGCGTTGACAGCAACGGTCCCTACAATGAGCAGTTCTTC. The chain employs TRBV3-1 (or the pseudogene TRBV3-2) and TRBJ2-1; D possibly corresponds to TRBD1 (5 bases). The V gene's germline CDR1 is LGHDT and CDR2 YNNKEL (reference sequence). The length of the CDR3 is 15 residues. V shed 8 bases and J shed 2 bases, with 16 bases lying between them.

This clone was observed a handful of times. This rearrangement joins TRBV4-1 to TRBJ1-5, with D maybe TRBD1 (6 bases). This CDR3 spans 15 amino acids. With 5 bases removed from V and 0 bases from J, the gap between germline ends came to 11 bases. Per germline, CDR1 MGHRA and CDR2 YSYEKL. The CDR3 DNA reads as TGCGCCAGCAGCTCCCAGGGGTATAGCAATCAGCCCCAGCATTTT. It yields the protein CASSSQGYSNQPQHF.

This rearrangement joins TRBV19 to TRBJ2-5; either TRBD1 or TRBD2 may fit D (5 bases each). In germline, CDR1 is LNHDA, CDR2 SQIVND (reference sequence). The V gene lost 5 bases and the J gene lost 5 bases, with 18 bases spanning the gap. There are 15 residues in the CDR3. The CDR3 sequence is CASSPQLLGDETQYF. CDR3 nucleotides: TGTGCCAGTAGTCCCCAACTATTGGGGGACGAGACCCAGTACTTC.

The genes are TRBV9 and TRBJ2-2; no firm D call. Trimming pared 3 bases from V and 4 bases from J, leaving 1 base between. CDR1 and CDR2 (germline): SGDLS, YYNGEE. CDR3 length: 11 amino acids. The CDR3 is CASSATGELFF. The CDR3 DNA sequence: TGTGCCAGCAGCGCCACCGGGGAGCTGTTTTTT.

CDR3 loop: CASSGPGTGELFF. The CDR3 nucleotides read TGTGCCAGCAGCGGCCCAGGGACCGGGGAGCTGTTTTTT. The rearrangement uses TRBV5-4 and TRBJ2-2; possibly TRBD1 for D (5 bases). CDR3 size: 13 residues. Trimming took off 4 bases at V and 5 bases at J, with 9 bases between the two ends. Germline CDR1 reads SGHNT; CDR2 reads YYREEE (reference sequence). The full variable domain, in which reference TRBV5-4 and TRBJ2-2 provide the parts outside the CDR3, is ETGVTQSPTHLIKTRGQQVTLRCSSQSGHNTVSWYQQALGQGPQFIFQYYREEENGRGNFPPRFSGLQFPNYSSELNVNALELDDSALYLCASSGPGTGELFFGEGSRLTVL.

The rearrangement uses TRBV5-6 and TRBJ1-2; TRBD1 matches 10 bases. There are 15 residues in the CDR3. Germline loops: CDR1 SGHDT, CDR2 YYEEEE. V was clipped by 4 bases and J by 6 bases; unmatched bases: 9. As DNA, the CDR3 is TGTGCCAGCAGCCCCCTACGGACAGGGGGGGATGGCTACACCTTC. It yields the protein CASSPLRTGGDGYTF.

J is TRBJ2-1 and V is TRBV11-2, with TRBD2 identical over 12 bases. The V gene end was trimmed by 5 bases and the J gene end by 0 bases; junction bases not matched to a gene: 8. Germline CDR1 reads SGHAT; CDR2 reads FQNNGV. This CDR3 has 18 residues. CDR3 sequence reads: CASSRRLAGDSSYNEQFF. CDR3 sequence (DNA): TGTGCCAGCAGCCGGCGACTAGCGGGGGATAGCTCCTACAATGAGCAGTTCTTC.

The V call is TRBV21-1, the J call TRBJ1-5; the table's D call of TRBD1 was not tested on the DNA. TRBV21-1 has pseudogene status. The CDR3 extends over 15 amino acids. In DNA, the CDR3 is TGTGCCAGCAGTACAGGGGGAGATAGCAATCAGCCCCAGCATTTT. Encoded protein: CASSTGGDSNQPQHF.

The sample holds a few counts of this clone. The rearrangement links TRBV5-4 to TRBJ2-1, with D perhaps TRBD1 (5 bases). V was clipped by 1 base and J by 0 bases, with 14 bases between them. The germline V gene encodes CDR1 SGHNT and CDR2 YYREEE (reference sequence). The CDR3 totals 17 residues. The DNA for the CDR3 is TGTGCCAGCAGCTTGCGCTTGCGGACAATCTCCTACAATGAGCAGTTCTTC. Its translation: CASSLRLRTISYNEQFF.

This sequence joins TRBV5-6 and TRBJ2-3, with unresolved D. Germline V gene data show CDR1 as SGHDT and CDR2 as YYEEEE. The CDR3 consists of 15 residues. The V and J ends lost 2 bases and 4 bases respectively, with 14 bases between them. The chain's CDR3 is CASSLPGFIADTQYF. The CDR3 region has the DNA TGTGCCAGCAGCTTACCTGGTTTTATCGCAGATACGCAGTATTTT.

The chain recombines TRBV28 with TRBJ2-4; unclear D gene. CDR1 is MDHEN and CDR2 is SYDVKM in the germline V gene. CDR3 length equals 14 residues. V lost 2 bases and J 3 bases, leaving 8 bases between the germline ends. The CDR3 sequence is CASSLEGNKNIQYF. CDR3 DNA sequence: TGTGCCAGCAGTTTAGAAGGGAACAAAAACATTCAGTACTTC.

The chain combines TRBV5-4 with TRBJ2-1; tentative D call: TRBD2 (5 bases). The germline V gene has CDR1 SGHNT and CDR2 YYREEE (reference sequence). CDR3 length equals 13 residues. Trimming removed 4 bases at V and 5 bases at J, with 10 bases between. The CDR3 loop is CASSNLGDNEQFF. CDR3 DNA sequence: TGTGCCAGCAGCAATCTGGGAGACAATGAGCAGTTCTTC.

This clone was detected a few times. The CDR3 protein is CASSLGDMSTDTQYF. The CDR3 DNA reads TGTGCCAGTAGCCTCGGGGACATGAGCACAGATACGCAGTATTTT. The rearrangement uses TRBV19 and TRBJ2-3; D possibly corresponds to TRBD1 (6 bases). The CDR3 runs to 15 residues. Germline V gene lookup returns CDR1 LNHDA and CDR2 SQIVND (reference sequence). Trimming removed 6 bases at V and 0 bases at J, with 13 bases between.

This clone appeared a single time. The chain is built from TRBV6-1 and TRBJ2-1; TRBD1 agrees at 8 bases. Losses at the gene ends were 3 bases for V and 7 bases for J; bases not matched to a gene: 5. The germline CDR1 and CDR2 sequences are MNHNS and SASEGT. This CDR3 spans 14 amino acids. Written as DNA, the CDR3 is TGTGCCAGCAGTGAGGGACAGGAGAGGAATGAGCAGTTCTTC. Encoded protein: CASSEGQERNEQFF.

CDR3 loop: CASSGTPRNEQFF. CDR3 sequence (DNA): TGTGCCAGCAGCGGAACACCTCGAAATGAGCAGTTCTTC. The V and J genes are TRBV6-5 and TRBJ2-1; D unresolved. CDR3 length: 13 residues. Germline V gene sequence: CDR1 MNHEY, CDR2 SVGAGI. V was shortened by 6 bases and J by 7 bases, with 13 bases between the two germline ends.

This clone appeared once. J is TRBJ2-2 and V is TRBV12-5; TRBD1 matches 12 bases. Germline CDR1 is LGHNT and CDR2 is FRNRAP. Unmatched junction bases numbered 3, after V lost 5 bases and J lost 5 bases. The CDR3 runs 15 residues. The DNA for the CDR3 is TGTGCTAGTGGTGGGGACAGGGGGCGGACCGGGGAGCTGTTTTTT. This codes for CASGGDRGRTGELFF.